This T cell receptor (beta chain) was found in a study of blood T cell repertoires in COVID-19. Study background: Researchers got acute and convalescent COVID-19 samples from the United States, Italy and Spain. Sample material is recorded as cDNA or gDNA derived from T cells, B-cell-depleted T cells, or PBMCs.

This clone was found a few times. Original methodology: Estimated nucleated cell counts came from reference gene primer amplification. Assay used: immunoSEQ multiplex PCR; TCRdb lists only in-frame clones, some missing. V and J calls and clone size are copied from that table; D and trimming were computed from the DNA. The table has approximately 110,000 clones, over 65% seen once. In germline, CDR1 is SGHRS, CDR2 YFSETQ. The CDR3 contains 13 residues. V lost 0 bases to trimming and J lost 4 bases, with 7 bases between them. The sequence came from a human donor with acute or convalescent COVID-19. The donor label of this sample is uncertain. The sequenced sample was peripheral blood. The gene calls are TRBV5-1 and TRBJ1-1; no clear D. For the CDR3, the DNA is TGCGCCAGCAGCTTGGAGCTTAGCACTGAAGCTTTCTTT. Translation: CASSLELSTEAFF.